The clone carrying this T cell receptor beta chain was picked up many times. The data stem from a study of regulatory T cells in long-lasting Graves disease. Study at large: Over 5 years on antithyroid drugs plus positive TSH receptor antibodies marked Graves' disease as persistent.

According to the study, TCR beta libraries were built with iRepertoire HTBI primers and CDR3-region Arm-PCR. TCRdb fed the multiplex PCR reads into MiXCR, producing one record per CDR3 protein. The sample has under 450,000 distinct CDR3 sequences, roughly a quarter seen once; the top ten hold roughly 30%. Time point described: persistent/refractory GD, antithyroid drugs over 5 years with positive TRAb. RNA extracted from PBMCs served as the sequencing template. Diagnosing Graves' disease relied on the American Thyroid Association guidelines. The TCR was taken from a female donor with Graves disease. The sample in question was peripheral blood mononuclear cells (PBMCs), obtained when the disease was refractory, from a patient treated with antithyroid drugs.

The CDR3 loop is CSASLGSGANVLTF. CDR3 coding DNA: TGCAGTGCTAGTCTCGGCTCTGGGGCCAACGTCCTGACTTTC. This sequence joins TRBV20-1 and TRBJ2-6; D not resolved. V lost 3 bases and J lost 0, with 6 bases in between. Looked up from germline, CDR1 is DFQATT and CDR2 is SNEGSKA (reference sequence). This CDR3 is 14 amino acids long.